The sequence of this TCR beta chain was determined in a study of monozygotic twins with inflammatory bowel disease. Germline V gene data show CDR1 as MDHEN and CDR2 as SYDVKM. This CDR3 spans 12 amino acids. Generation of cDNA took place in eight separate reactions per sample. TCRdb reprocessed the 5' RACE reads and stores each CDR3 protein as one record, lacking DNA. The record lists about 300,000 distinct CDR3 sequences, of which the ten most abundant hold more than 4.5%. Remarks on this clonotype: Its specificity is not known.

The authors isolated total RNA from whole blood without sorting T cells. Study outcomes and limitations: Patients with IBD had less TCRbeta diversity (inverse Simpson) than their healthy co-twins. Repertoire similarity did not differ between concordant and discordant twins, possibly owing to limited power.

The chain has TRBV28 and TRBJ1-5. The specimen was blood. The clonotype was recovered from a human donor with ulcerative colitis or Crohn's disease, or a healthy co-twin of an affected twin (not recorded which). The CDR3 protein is CASSFGFQPQHF.